This TCR beta chain is from a study of blood T cell repertoires in COVID-19. At the level of the study: Specimens from acute and convalescent COVID-19 originated in the United States, Italy and Spain. PBMCs, B-cell-depleted T cells, or T cells were the source of the cDNA or gDNA that made up the material.

In the study's own analysis: Amplification of reference gene primers was used by the study to estimate nucleated cell counts. Sequencing was performed with immunoSEQ multiplex PCR; in TCRdb, only in-frame clones are kept and a portion is missing. Clone size and V and J calls were adopted from that table, with D and trimming inferred from the DNA. The sample carries approximately 140,000 clones, approximately 84% recorded once. The sequence derives from a man between 65 and 80 years old with acute or convalescent COVID-19. Sequenced material: peripheral blood.

CDR3 region: CASSPGLADYEQYF. The CDR3 DNA reads as TGTGCCAGCTCACCGGGGCTAGCGGACTACGAGCAGTACTTC. The J gene is TRBJ2-7, the V gene TRBV18, with 7 bases lining up with TRBD2. The CDR3 contains 14 residues. V lost 3 bases, J lost 3 bases, and 5 bases stayed unmatched. CDR1 KGHSH and CDR2 LQKENI come from the germline V gene.